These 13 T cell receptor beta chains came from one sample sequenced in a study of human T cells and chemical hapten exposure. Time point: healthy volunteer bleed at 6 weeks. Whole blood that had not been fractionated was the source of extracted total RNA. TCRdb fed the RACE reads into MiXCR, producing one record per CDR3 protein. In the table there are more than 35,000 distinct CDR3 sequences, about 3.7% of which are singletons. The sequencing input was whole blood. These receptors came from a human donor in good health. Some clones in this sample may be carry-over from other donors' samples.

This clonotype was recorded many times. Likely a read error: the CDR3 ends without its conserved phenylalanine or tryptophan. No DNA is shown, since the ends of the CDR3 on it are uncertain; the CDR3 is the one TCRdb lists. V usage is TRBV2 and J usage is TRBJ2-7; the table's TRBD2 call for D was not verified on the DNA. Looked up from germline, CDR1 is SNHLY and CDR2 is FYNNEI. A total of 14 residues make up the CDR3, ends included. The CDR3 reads CASSEDPARGIQTL.

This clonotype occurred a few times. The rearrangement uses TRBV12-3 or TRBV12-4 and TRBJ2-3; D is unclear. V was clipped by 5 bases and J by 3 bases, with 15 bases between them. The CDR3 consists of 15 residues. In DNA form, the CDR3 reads TGTGCCAGCAGTCTCCGGGCTACAAGAACAGATACGCAGTATTTT. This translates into CASSLRATRTDTQYF.

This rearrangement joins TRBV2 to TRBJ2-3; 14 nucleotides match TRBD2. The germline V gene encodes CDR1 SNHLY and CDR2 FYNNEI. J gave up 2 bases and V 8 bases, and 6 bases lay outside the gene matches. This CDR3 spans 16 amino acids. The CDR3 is CASRRTSGRPTDTQYF. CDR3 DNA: TGTGCCAGCCGACGGACTAGCGGGAGGCCCACAGATACGCAGTATTTT.

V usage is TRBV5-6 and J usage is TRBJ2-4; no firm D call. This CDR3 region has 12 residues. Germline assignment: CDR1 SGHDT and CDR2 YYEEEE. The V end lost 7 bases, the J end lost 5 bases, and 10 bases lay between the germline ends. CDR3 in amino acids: CASRDGQNIQYF. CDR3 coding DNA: TGTGCCAGCCGAGACGGACAAAACATTCAGTACTTC.

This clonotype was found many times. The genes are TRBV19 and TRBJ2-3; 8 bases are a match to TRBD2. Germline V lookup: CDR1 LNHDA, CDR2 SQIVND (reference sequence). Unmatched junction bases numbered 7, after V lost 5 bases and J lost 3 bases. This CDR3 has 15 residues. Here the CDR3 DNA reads TGTGCCAGTAGTCAGCCAGCGGGAGAGACAGATACGCAGTATTTT. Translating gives CASSQPAGETDTQYF.

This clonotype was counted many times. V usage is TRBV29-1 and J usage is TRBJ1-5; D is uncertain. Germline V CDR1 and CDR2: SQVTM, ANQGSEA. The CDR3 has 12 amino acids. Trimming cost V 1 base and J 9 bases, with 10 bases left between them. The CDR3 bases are TGCAGCGTTGAAGTTACCGATGGGCCCCAGCATTTT. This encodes CSVEVTDGPQHF.

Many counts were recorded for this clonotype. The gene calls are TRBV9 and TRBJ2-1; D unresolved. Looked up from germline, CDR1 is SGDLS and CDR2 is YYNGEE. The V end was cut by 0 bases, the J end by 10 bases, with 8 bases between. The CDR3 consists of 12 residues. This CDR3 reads CASSVGTLEQFF. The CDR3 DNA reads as TGTGCCAGCAGCGTAGGAACACTCGAGCAGTTCTTC.

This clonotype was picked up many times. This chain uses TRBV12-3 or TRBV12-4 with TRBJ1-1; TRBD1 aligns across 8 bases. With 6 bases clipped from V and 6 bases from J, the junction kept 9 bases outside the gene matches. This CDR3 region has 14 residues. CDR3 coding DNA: TGTGCCAGCAGCCCAGACAGGGGTTTATCTGAAGCTTTCTTT. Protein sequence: CASSPDRGLSEAFF.

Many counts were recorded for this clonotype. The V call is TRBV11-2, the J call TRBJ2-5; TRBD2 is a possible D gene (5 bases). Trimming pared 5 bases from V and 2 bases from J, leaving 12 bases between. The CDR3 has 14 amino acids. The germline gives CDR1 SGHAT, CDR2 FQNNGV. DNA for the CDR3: TGTGCCAGCAGCCCGAGGGTTCGTCAAGAGACCCAGTACTTC. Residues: CASSPRVRQETQYF.

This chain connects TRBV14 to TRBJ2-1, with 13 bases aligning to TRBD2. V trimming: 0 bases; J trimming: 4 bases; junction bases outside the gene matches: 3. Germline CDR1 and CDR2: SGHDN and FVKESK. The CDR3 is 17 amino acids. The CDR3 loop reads CASSQDAGLAGYNEQFF. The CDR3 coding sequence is TGTGCCAGCAGCCAAGACGCGGGACTAGCGGGGTACAATGAGCAGTTCTTC.

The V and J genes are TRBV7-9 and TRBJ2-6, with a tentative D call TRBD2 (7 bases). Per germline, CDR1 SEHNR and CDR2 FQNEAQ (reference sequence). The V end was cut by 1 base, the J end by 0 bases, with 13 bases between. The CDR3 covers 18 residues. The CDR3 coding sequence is TGTGCCAGCAGCTTAGTCGAAGGGGGGGTCTCTGGGGCCAACGTCCTGACTTTC. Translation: CASSLVEGGVSGANVLTF.

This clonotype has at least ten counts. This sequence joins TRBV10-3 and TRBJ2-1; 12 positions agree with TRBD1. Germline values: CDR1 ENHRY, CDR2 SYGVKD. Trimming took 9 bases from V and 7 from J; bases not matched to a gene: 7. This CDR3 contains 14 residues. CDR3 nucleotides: TGTGCCATGGGCTTGGGACAGGGGGCGAATGAGCAGTTCTTC. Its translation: CAMGLGQGANEQFF.

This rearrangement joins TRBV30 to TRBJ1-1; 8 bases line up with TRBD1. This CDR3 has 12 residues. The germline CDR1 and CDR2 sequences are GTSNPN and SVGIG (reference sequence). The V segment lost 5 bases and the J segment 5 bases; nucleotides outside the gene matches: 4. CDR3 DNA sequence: TGTGCCTGGGACAGGGGAGAGACTGAAGCTTTCTTT. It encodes CAWDRGETEAFF.